The 28 T cell receptor beta chains listed next were all sequenced from one sample in a study of human T cells and chemical hapten exposure. TCRdb re-called the RACE reads through MiXCR, storing one row per CDR3 protein. The table has 35,000 to 50,000 distinct CDR3 sequences, around 3.6% seen once; the top ten hold around 6%. Indicated time point: healthy volunteer bleed at 6 weeks. It was from unfractionated whole blood that total RNA was extracted. Sequenced material: whole blood. The receptors derive from a human donor in good health. Some clones in this sample may be carry-over from other donors' samples.

This clonotype was picked up a small number of times. This chain uses TRBV9 with TRBJ1-1, with a possible D match to TRBD1 (6 bases). Germline values: CDR1 SGDLS, CDR2 YYNGEE. The CDR3 runs 16 residues. V dropped 0 bases and J dropped 0 bases, with 12 bases sitting between them. The CDR3 here is CASSVEGGLMNTEAFF. The CDR3 region has the DNA TGTGCCAGCAGCGTAGAAGGGGGTCTCATGAACACTGAAGCTTTCTTT.

This clonotype was picked up a small number of times. The rearrangement uses TRBV12-3 or TRBV12-4 and TRBJ1-2; 8 nucleotides line up with TRBD1. The CDR3 is 16 residues long. Unmatched junction bases numbered 11, after V lost 4 bases and J lost 4 bases. The CDR3 protein is CASSSGQGAFTYGYTF. Here the CDR3 DNA reads TGTGCCAGCAGTTCAGGCCAGGGGGCGTTTACCTATGGCTACACCTTC.

This clonotype has a count of ten or more. The rearrangement links TRBV7-9 to TRBJ2-7; TRBD2 aligns across 7 bases. The CDR3 loop spans 18 amino acids. The germline gives CDR1 SEHNR, CDR2 FQNEAQ (reference sequence). Trimming took 1 base from V and 3 from J; bases not matched to a gene: 15. The CDR3 here is CASSLVGNGGRALYEQYF. The CDR3 DNA sequence: TGTGCCAGCAGCTTAGTTGGGAACGGCGGGAGAGCCCTCTACGAGCAGTACTTC. Filled out from reference TRBV7-9 and TRBJ2-7, the complete variable domain reads DTGVSQNPRHKITKRGQNVTFRCDPISEHNRLYWYRQTLGQGPEFLTYFQNEAQLEKSRLLSDRFSAERPKGSFSTLEIQRTEQGDSAMYLCASSLVGNGGRALYEQYFGPGTRLTVT.

The sample holds many counts of this clonotype. V and J are TRBV18 and TRBJ2-7, with D hard to call. The V end lost 0 bases, the J end lost 4 bases, and 7 bases lay between the germline ends. Germline assignment: CDR1 KGHSH and CDR2 LQKENI. The CDR3 runs 13 residues. The CDR3 nucleotides read TGTGCCAGCTCACCACCGAACAGTTACGAGCAGTACTTC. It is translated as CASSPPNSYEQYF.

This clonotype was picked up a small number of times. J is TRBJ2-3 and V is TRBV29-1; the D gene is possibly TRBD1 (6 bases). Germline V gene data show CDR1 as SQVTM and CDR2 as ANQGSEA. Trimming took 3 bases from V and 2 from J, leaving 9 bases between them. The CDR3 contains 13 residues. CDR3 loop: CSVETGHTDTQYF. The CDR3 DNA reads as TGCAGCGTTGAGACAGGCCACACAGATACGCAGTATTTT.

The chain has TRBV3-1 and TRBJ2-1, with D hard to call. V was trimmed by 1 base and J by 10 bases, leaving 11 bases between them. The CDR3 is made up of 13 amino acids. Germline lookup yields CDR1 LGHDT and CDR2 YNNKEL (reference sequence). CDR3 protein: CASSQADIGEQFF. The CDR3 DNA sequence: TGTGCCAGCAGCCAAGCGGATATTGGAGAGCAGTTCTTC.

At least ten counts were recorded for this clonotype. The chain links TRBV14 to TRBJ1-2, with D perhaps TRBD1 (5 bases). Germline CDR1 and CDR2: SGHDN and FVKESK. The CDR3 consists of 15 residues. V was pared by 3 bases and J by 7 bases, with 18 bases between. CDR3 in amino acids: CASSHVGGESAGYTF. As DNA, the CDR3 is TGTGCCAGCAGCCATGTGGGAGGGGAGTCCGCTGGCTACACCTTC. Full variable domain (outside the CDR3, taken from reference TRBV14 and TRBJ1-2): EAGVTQFPSHSVIEKGQTVTLRCDPISGHDNLYWYRRVMGKEIKFLLHFVKESKQDESGMPNNRFLAERTGGTYSTLKVQPAELEDSGVYFCASSHVGGESAGYTFGSGTRLTVV.

In its sample, this clonotype was seen a few times. The rearrangement links TRBV28 to TRBJ2-7; D gene unclear. Trimming stripped 3 bases from V and 3 bases from J, with 6 bases between. This CDR3 region has 12 residues. Germline V gives CDR1 MDHEN, CDR2 SYDVKM. The CDR3 protein is CASSLGYYEQYF. In DNA form, the CDR3 reads TGTGCCAGCAGTTTGGGGTACTACGAGCAGTACTTC.

In this sample, this clonotype turned up many times. The chain recombines TRBV29-1 with TRBJ2-3; TRBD2 is a possible D gene (6 bases). Trimming left V 6 bases short and J 0 bases short, with 19 bases between. This CDR3 spans 16 amino acids. Germline V gene sequence: CDR1 SQVTM, CDR2 ANQGSEA. This chain's CDR3 is CSVGHGAGTSTDTQYF. CDR3 sequence (DNA): TGCAGCGTGGGGCACGGGGCGGGAACTAGCACAGATACGCAGTATTTT.

The V gene is TRBV7-9, the J gene TRBJ1-1, with a tentative D call TRBD1 (6 bases). CDR3 size: 15 residues. V lost 1 base to trimming and J lost 6 bases, with 15 bases between them. The germline CDR1 and CDR2 sequences are SEHNR and FQNEAQ (reference sequence). In nucleotides, the CDR3 is TGTGCCAGCAGCTTAGTTATTGGACAGAGCTCTGAAGCTTTCTTT. Protein: CASSLVIGQSSEAFF.

This clonotype was seen only a few times. V gene TRBV7-2 combines with J gene TRBJ1-1; D unresolved. CDR3 size: 13 residues. Between the trimmed V and J ends, which lost 3 bases and 8 bases, there was a span of 13 bases. The V gene's germline CDR1 is SGHTA and CDR2 FQGNSA. CDR3 in amino acids: CASSFYRSGEAFF. The CDR3 region has the DNA TGTGCCAGCAGCTTTTATCGAAGTGGGGAAGCTTTCTTT.

The chain combines TRBV29-1 with TRBJ1-1, with unresolved D. CDR1 is SQVTM and CDR2 is ANQGSEA in the germline V gene. V was clipped by 6 bases and J by 7 bases, with 18 bases between them. This CDR3 region has 13 residues. The CDR3: CSVAETDRGEAFF. DNA of the CDR3: TGCAGCGTAGCCGAGACGGACCGGGGTGAAGCTTTCTTT. Complete variable domain (other parts from reference TRBV29-1 and TRBJ1-1): SAVISQKPSRDICQRGTSLTIQCQVDSQVTMMFWYRQQPGQSLTLIATANQGSEATYESGFVIDKFPISRPNLTFSTLTVSNMSPEDSSIYLCSVAETDRGEAFFGQGTRLTVV.

This clonotype was counted a few times. The CDR3 nucleotides read TGTGCCAGCAGCTCGACGGTTAACACTGAAGCTTTCTTT. Its translation: CASSSTVNTEAFF. The chain carries TRBV7-3 and TRBJ1-1; D is undetermined. This CDR3 spans 13 amino acids. Per germline, CDR1 SGHTA and CDR2 FQGTGA. The V end was cut by 4 bases, the J end by 2 bases, with 8 bases between. The full variable domain, completed using reference TRBV7-3 and TRBJ1-1, is GAGVSQTPSNKVTEKGKYVELRCDPISGHTALYWYRQSLGQGPEFLIYFQGTGAADDSGLPNDRFFAVRPEGSVSTLKIQRTERGDSAVYLCASSSTVNTEAFFGQGTRLTVV.

The chain is built from TRBV6-1 and TRBJ1-5; possible D gene TRBD1, 6 bases. The CDR3 has 14 residues. With 6 bases removed from V and 3 bases from J, the gap between germline ends came to 12 bases. Germline loops: CDR1 MNHNS, CDR2 SASEGT. The CDR3 nucleotides read TGTGCCAGCAGCGAGGGGGGGTACAATCAGCCCCAGCATTTT. Translating gives CASSEGGYNQPQHF.

This clonotype was seen repeatedly, ten times or more. The chain has TRBV4-1 and TRBJ2-1, with 9 bases identical to TRBD1. The CDR3 is 18 amino acids. Germline V gene sequence: CDR1 MGHRA, CDR2 YSYEKL. Trimming took 5 bases from V and 4 from J; bases not matched to a gene: 15. The CDR3 reads CASSGFNLGQGQYNEQFF. CDR3 sequence (DNA): TGCGCCAGCAGCGGATTCAATCTGGGACAGGGCCAATACAATGAGCAGTTCTTC.

This clonotype was recorded at least ten times. The chain has TRBV6-5 and TRBJ1-3; D perhaps matches TRBD1 (5 bases). The CDR3 sequence is 16 residues long. The germline V and J ends were trimmed by 2 bases and 1 base, with 12 bases remaining between them. Germline CDR1 reads MNHEY; CDR2 reads SVGAGI. The CDR3 DNA follows: TGTGCCAGCAGTTACCAGGGTGCAGGGTCTGGAAACACCATATATTTT. It is translated as CASSYQGAGSGNTIYF.

At least ten counts were recorded for this clonotype. The chain uses TRBV20-1 and TRBJ2-1, with 12 bases identical to TRBD2. The CDR3 consists of 16 residues. Germline trimming cut 0 bases from V and 7 bases from J; bases unmatched to any gene: 7. Germline CDR1 reads DFQATT; CDR2 reads SNEGSKA (reference sequence). CDR3 sequence: CSARDASGRERNEQFF. The CDR3 DNA sequence: TGCAGTGCTAGAGACGCTAGCGGGAGGGAAAGGAATGAGCAGTTCTTC.

The genes are TRBV29-1 and TRBJ2-2; D unresolved. V was cut by 5 bases and J by 1 base, with 5 bases left in between. Per germline, CDR1 SQVTM and CDR2 ANQGSEA. The CDR3 contains 12 residues. The CDR3: CSVTVNTGELFF. The CDR3 nucleotides are TGCAGCGTTACAGTGAACACCGGGGAGCTGTTTTTT.

J is TRBJ1-4 and V is TRBV7-9; TRBD1 might be the D (5 bases). Trimming pared 5 bases from V and 3 bases from J, leaving 28 bases between. Per germline, CDR1 SEHNR and CDR2 FQNEAQ (reference sequence). The CDR3 spans 20 residues. The DNA of the CDR3 is TGTGCCAGCAGCACCCTTAAAGAAGCAGGGAAAGGAATCGCTAATGAAAAACTGTTTTTT. As protein: CASSTLKEAGKGIANEKLFF.

This clonotype has at least ten counts. The rearrangement links TRBV28 to TRBJ2-1; the D gene is possibly TRBD1 (6 bases). Germline V gene data show CDR1 as MDHEN and CDR2 as SYDVKM. The V and J ends lost 6 bases and 6 bases respectively, with 9 bases between them. There are 12 residues in the CDR3. The CDR3 loop is CASREGGNEQFF. The CDR3 DNA follows: TGTGCCAGCAGAGAAGGGGGCAATGAGCAGTTCTTC.

This clonotype was seen ten or more times. This chain links TRBV13 with TRBJ2-3; 9 bases agree with TRBD2. The CDR3 covers 21 residues. Germline CDR1 and CDR2: PRHDT and FYEKMQ (reference sequence). V shed 4 bases and J 1 base; nucleotides not matched to a gene: 21. The CDR3 reads CASSSMWLAGPTHGGTDTQYF. The CDR3 coding sequence is TGTGCCAGCAGCTCCATGTGGCTAGCGGGACCAACACACGGGGGCACAGATACGCAGTATTTT.

The sample holds many counts of this clonotype. The rearrangement joins TRBV20-1 to TRBJ2-7; 7 bases fit TRBD2. The CDR3 totals 15 residues. CDR1 and CDR2 from the germline V gene are DFQATT and SNEGSKA (reference sequence). Germline trimming cut 4 bases from V and 3 bases from J; bases unmatched to any gene: 12. DNA of the CDR3: TGCAGTGCTATTGATCACCTAGCGGTATACTACGAGCAGTACTTC. Protein sequence: CSAIDHLAVYYEQYF.

The chain has TRBV6-6 and TRBJ2-3; unclear D gene. The CDR3 is made up of 13 amino acids. Germline V gene sequence: CDR1 MNHNY, CDR2 SVGAGI (reference sequence). Trimming left V 5 bases short and J 6 bases short, with 12 bases between. In DNA, the CDR3 is TGTGCCAGCAGTCCCACCCCCCGGGATACGCAGTATTTT. Encoded protein: CASSPTPRDTQYF.

V and J are TRBV24-1 and TRBJ1-1; 7 positions match TRBD1. This CDR3 comprises 14 residues. The J segment lost 5 bases and the V segment lost 4 bases, leaving 6 bases of the junction unmatched. Germline CDR1 KGHDR, CDR2 SFDVKD. CDR3: CATSDGPTGTEAFF. CDR3 nucleotides: TGTGCCACCAGTGACGGACCGACAGGGACTGAAGCTTTCTTT.

This clonotype was seen at least ten times. The chain couples TRBV18 to TRBJ1-5; TRBD1 matches 9 bases. The CDR3 length is 15 residues. The J segment lost 4 bases and the V segment lost 9 bases, leaving 10 bases of the junction unmatched. The V gene's germline CDR1 is KGHSH and CDR2 LQKENI. DNA for the CDR3: TGTGCCAGTTCAAAGGGACAGGGTCAGAATCAGCCCCAGCATTTT. Translation: CASSKGQGQNQPQHF. Full variable domain (outside the CDR3, taken from reference TRBV18 and TRBJ1-5): NAGVMQNPRHLVRRRGQEARLRCSPMKGHSHVYWYRQLPEEGLKFMVYLQKENIIDESGMPKERFSAEFPKEGPSILRIQQVVRGDSAAYFCASSKGQGQNQPQHFGDGTRLSIL.

This clonotype was counted ten times or more. The genes are TRBV30 and TRBJ2-1; a weak D match, TRBD1 (6 bases). V was shortened by 4 bases and J by 5 bases, with 9 bases between the two germline ends. Germline CDR1 reads GTSNPN; CDR2 reads SVGIG (reference sequence). This CDR3 has 12 residues. The CDR3 is CAWKKGDNEQFF. DNA for the CDR3: TGTGCCTGGAAAAAGGGGGACAATGAGCAGTTCTTC.

This clonotype has a count of ten or more. This chain's CDR3 is CASSGILAGVSTDTQYF. The CDR3 nucleotides are TGTGCCAGCAGTGGAATACTAGCGGGGGTTAGCACAGATACGCAGTATTTT. The chain combines TRBV28 with TRBJ2-3; 11 nucleotides agree with TRBD2. V lost 5 bases to trimming and J lost 0 bases; unmatched junction nucleotides: 7. In germline, CDR1 is MDHEN, CDR2 SYDVKM. This CDR3 is built from 17 residues.

The chain joins TRBV4-2 to TRBJ1-1; a possible D gene is TRBD1 (5 bases). V gave up 5 bases and J gave up 4 bases, with 11 bases separating them. The CDR3 runs 13 residues. Germline V CDR1 and CDR2: LGHNA, YNFKEQ. CDR3 region: CASSMQGATEAFF. DNA for the CDR3: TGTGCCAGCAGCATGCAGGGTGCCACTGAAGCTTTCTTT.